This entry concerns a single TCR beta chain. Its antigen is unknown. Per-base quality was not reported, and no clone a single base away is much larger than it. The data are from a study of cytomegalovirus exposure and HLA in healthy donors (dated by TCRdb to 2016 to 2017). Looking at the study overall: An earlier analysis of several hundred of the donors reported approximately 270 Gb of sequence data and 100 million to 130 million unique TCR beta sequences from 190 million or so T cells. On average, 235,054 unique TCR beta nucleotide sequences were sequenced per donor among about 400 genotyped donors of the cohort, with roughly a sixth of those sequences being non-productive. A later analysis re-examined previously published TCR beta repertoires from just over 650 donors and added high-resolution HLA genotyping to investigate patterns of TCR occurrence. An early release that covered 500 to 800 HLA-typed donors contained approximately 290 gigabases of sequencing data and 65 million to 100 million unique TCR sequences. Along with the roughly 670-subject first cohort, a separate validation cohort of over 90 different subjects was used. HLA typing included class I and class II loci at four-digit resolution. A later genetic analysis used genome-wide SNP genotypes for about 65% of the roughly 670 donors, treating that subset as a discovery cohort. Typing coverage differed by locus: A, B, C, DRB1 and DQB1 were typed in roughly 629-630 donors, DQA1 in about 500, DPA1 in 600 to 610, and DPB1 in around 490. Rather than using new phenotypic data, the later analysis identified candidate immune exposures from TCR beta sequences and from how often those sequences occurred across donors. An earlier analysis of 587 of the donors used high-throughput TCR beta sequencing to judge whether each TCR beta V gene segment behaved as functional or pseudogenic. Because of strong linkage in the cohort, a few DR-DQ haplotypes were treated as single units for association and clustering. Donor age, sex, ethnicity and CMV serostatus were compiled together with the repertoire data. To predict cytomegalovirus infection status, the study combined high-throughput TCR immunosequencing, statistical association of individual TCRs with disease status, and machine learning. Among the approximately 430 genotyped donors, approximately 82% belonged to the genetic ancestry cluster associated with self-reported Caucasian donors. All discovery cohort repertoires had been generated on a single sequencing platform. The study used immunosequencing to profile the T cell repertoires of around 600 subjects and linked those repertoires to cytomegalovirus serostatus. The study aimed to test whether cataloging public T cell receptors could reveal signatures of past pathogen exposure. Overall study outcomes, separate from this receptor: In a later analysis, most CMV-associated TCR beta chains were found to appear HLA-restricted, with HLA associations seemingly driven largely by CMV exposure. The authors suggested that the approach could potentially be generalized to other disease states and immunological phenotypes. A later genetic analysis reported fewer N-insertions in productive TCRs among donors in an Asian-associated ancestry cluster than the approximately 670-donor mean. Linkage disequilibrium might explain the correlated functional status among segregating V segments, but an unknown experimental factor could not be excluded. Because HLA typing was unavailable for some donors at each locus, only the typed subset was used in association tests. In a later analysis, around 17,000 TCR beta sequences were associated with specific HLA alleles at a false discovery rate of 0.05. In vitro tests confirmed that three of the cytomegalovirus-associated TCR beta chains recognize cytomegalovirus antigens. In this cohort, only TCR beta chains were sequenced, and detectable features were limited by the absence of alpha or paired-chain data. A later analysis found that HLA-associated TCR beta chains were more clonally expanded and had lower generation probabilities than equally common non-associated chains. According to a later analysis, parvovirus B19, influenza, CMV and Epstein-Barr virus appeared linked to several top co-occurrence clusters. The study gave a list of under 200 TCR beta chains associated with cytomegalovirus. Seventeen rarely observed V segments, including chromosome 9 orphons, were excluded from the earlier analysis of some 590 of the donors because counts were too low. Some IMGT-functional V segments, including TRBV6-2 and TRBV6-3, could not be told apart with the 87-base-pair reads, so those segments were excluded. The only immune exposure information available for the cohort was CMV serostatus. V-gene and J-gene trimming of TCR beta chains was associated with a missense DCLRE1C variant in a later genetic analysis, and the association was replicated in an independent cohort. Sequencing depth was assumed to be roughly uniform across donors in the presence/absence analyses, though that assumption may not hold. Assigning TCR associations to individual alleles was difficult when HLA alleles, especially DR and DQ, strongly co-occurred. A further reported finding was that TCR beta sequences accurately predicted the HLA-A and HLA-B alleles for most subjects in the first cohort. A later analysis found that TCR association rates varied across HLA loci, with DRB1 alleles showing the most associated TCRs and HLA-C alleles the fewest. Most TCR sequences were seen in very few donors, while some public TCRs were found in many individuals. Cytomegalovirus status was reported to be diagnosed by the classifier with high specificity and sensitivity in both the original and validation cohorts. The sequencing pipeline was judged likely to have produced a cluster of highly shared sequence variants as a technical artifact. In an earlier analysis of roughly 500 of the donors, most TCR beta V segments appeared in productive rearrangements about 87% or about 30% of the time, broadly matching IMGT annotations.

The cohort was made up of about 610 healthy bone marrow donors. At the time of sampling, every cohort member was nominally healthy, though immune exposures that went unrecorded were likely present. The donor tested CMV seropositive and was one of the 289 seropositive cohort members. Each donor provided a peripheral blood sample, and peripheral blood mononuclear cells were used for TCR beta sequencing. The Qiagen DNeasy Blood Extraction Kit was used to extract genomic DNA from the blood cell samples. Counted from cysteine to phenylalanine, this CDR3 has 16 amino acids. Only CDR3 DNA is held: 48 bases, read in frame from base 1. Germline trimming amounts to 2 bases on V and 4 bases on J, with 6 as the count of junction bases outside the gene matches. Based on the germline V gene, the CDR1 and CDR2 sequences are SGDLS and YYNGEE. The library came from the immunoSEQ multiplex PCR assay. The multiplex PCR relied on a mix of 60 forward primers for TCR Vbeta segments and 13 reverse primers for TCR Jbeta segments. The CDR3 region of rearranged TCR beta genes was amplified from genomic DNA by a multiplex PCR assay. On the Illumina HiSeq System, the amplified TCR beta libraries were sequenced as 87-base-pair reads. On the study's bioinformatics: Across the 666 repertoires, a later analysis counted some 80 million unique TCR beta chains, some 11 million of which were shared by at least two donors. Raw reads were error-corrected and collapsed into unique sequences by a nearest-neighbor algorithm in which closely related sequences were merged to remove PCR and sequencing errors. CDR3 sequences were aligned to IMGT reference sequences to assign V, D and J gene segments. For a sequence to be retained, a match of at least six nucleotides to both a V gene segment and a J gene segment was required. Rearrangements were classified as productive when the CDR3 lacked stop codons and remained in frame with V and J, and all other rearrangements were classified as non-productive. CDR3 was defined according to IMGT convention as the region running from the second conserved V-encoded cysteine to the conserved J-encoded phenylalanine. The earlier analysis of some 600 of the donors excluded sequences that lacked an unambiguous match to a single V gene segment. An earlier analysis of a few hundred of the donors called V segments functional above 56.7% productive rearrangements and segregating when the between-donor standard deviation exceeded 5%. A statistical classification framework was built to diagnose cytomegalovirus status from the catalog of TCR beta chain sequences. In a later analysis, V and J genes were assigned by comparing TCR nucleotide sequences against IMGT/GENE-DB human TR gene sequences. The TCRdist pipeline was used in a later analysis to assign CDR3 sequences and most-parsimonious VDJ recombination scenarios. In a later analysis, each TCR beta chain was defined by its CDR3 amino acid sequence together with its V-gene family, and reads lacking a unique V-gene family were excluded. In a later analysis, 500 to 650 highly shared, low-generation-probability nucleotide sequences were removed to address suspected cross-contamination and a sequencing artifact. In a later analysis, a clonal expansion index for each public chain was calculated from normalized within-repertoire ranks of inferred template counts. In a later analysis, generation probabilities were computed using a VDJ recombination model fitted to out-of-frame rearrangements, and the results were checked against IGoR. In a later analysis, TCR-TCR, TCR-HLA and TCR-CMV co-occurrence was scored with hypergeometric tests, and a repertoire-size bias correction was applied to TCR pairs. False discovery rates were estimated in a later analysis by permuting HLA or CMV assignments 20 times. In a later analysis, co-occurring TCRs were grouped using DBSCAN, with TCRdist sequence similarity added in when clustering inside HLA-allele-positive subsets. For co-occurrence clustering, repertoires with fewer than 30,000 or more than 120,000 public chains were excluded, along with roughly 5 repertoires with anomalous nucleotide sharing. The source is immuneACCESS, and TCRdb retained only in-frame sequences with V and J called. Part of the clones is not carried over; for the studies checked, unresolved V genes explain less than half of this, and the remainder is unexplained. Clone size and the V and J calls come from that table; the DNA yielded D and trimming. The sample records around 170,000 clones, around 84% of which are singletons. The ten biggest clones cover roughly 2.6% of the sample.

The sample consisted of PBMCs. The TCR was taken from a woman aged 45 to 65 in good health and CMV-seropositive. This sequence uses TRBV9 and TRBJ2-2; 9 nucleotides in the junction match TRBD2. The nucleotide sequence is TGTGCCAGCAGCGTGACTAGCGGTTCGTCCACCGGGGAGCTGTTTTTT. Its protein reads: CASSVTSGSSTGELFF. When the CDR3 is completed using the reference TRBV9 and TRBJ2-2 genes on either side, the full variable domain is DSGVTQTPKHLITATGQRVTLRCSPRSGDLSVYWYQQSLDQGLQFLIQYYNGEERAKGNILERFSAQQFPDLHSELNLSSLELGDSALYFCASSVTSGSSTGELFFGEGSRLTVL.